These 31 T cell receptor beta chains originate from one sample sequenced in a study of CD8 T cells in Susac syndrome. When the RNA was reverse transcribed, random hexamers were used with an input of roughly 0.45 to 1 ug. In TCRdb, the immunoSEQ multiplex PCR reads were re-called with MiXCR into one record per CDR3 protein. This sample has 300,000 to 350,000 distinct CDR3 sequences, with roughly nine tenths found just once. The material sequenced was CD4+ T cells from PBMCs. These receptors came from a human donor with multiple sclerosis.

The chain joins TRBV29-1 to TRBJ1-2; a weak D match, TRBD1 (6 bases). Per germline, CDR1 SQVTM and CDR2 ANQGSEA. The CDR3 is made up of 14 amino acids. V lost 7 bases and J lost 3, with 18 bases in between. This chain's CDR3 is CSGWATEGDYGYTF. For the CDR3, the DNA is TGCAGCGGTTGGGCCACAGAGGGGGACTATGGCTACACCTTC.

This clonotype was recorded once. V and J are TRBV10-3 and TRBJ2-5; 8 bases fit TRBD1. V shed 4 bases and J 2 bases; nucleotides not matched to a gene: 12. The germline CDR1 and CDR2 sequences are ENHRY and SYGVKD. This CDR3 is 17 amino acids long. CDR3 DNA: TGTGCCATCAGTGGCCACCGGGGGACAGGCTCACAAGAGACCCAGTACTTC. Translation gives CAISGHRGTGSQETQYF.

The chain combines TRBV5-4 with TRBJ2-3; 8 nucleotides line up with TRBD1. V was clipped by 4 bases and J by 3 bases; unmatched bases: 7. The germline V gene has CDR1 SGHNT and CDR2 YYREEE (reference sequence). This CDR3 has 15 residues. In nucleotides, the CDR3 is TGTGCCAGCAGCAAGGGCAGGGGGCGTACAGATACGCAGTATTTT. It yields the protein CASSKGRGRTDTQYF.

The rearrangement links TRBV7-8 to TRBJ1-6; 12 bases map to TRBD1. The germline CDR1 and CDR2 sequences are SGHVS and FQNEAQ. V dropped 7 bases and J dropped 11; count of bases not matched to a gene: 12. The CDR3 totals 16 residues. CDR3 protein: CASKGTGGAKVAPLHF. CDR3 DNA sequence: TGTGCCAGCAAAGGGACAGGGGGCGCGAAAGTGGCACCCCTCCACTTT.

This chain connects TRBV6-5 to TRBJ2-5; the D is unclear. Germline-derived CDR1 and CDR2 are MNHEY and SVGAGI. V lost 3 bases and J 3 bases, leaving 2 bases between the germline ends. This CDR3 has 11 residues. CDR3 bases: TGTGCCAGCAGTTATAAAGAGACCCAGTACTTC. Translation gives CASSYKETQYF.

The chain couples TRBV19 to TRBJ1-5, with D hard to call. CDR1 LNHDA and CDR2 SQIVND come from the germline V gene (reference sequence). The CDR3 has 12 residues. The ends were cut back, 6 bases at V and 3 bases at J, with 6 bases in the middle. The CDR3 is CASSDNNQPQHF. CDR3 nucleotides: TGTGCCAGTAGCGACAACAATCAGCCCCAGCATTTT. The full variable domain, in which reference TRBV19 and TRBJ1-5 provide the parts outside the CDR3, is DGGITQSPKYLFRKEGQNVTLSCEQNLNHDAMYWYRQDPGQGLRLIYYSQIVNDFQKGDIAEGYSVSREKKESFPLTVTSAQKNPTAFYLCASSDNNQPQHFGDGTRLSIL.

This clonotype appeared once. The chain's CDR3 is CASSPPRTGSNEQFF. The CDR3 DNA sequence: TGTGCCAGCTCACCACCGAGGACAGGGAGCAATGAGCAGTTCTTC. The chain combines TRBV18 with TRBJ2-1, with 8 bases that match TRBD1. CDR1 KGHSH and CDR2 LQKENI come from the germline V gene. The CDR3 extends over 15 amino acids. The ends lost 0 bases at V and 6 bases at J; junction bases unmatched: 4.

This chain uses TRBV5-1 with TRBJ1-1, with 10 bases matching TRBD1. V shed 4 bases, J shed 1 base, and the junction held 7 bases outside the gene matches. Germline-derived CDR1 and CDR2 are SGHRS and YFSETQ. This CDR3 comprises 16 residues. As DNA, the CDR3 is TGCGCCAGCAGCCGGGGGACAGGGGCCGGGAACACTGAAGCTTTCTTT. Translating gives CASSRGTGAGNTEAFF.

The CDR3 DNA follows: TGTGCCAGCAGTTCTCGGTCCCGATTCAATCAGCCCCAGCATTTT. The encoded protein is CASSSRSRFNQPQHF. The genes are TRBV27 and TRBJ1-5; D remains ambiguous. The V end was cut by 4 bases, the J end by 3 bases, with 13 bases between. Germline values: CDR1 MNHEY, CDR2 SMNVEV (reference sequence). The CDR3 is made up of 15 amino acids.

The CDR3 protein is CASSRGGLGTEAFF. The CDR3 DNA is TGTGCCAGCAGTAGGGGGGGCCTGGGCACTGAAGCTTTCTTT. The rearrangement joins TRBV6-5 to TRBJ1-1; D is possibly TRBD1 (6 bases). V was trimmed by 5 bases and J by 4 bases, leaving 14 bases between them. The germline CDR1 and CDR2 sequences are MNHEY and SVGAGI. CDR3 length: 14 amino acids.

The rearrangement uses TRBV20-1 and TRBJ1-2; TRBD1 is a possible D gene (6 bases). CDR1 and CDR2 from the germline V gene are DFQATT and SNEGSKA (reference sequence). There are 15 residues in the CDR3. The ends were cut back, 0 bases at V and 2 bases at J, with 13 bases in the middle. The CDR3 sequence: CSARDGGGSNYGYTF. The CDR3 DNA sequence: TGCAGTGCTAGAGATGGGGGGGGCTCGAACTATGGCTACACCTTC.

V and J are TRBV12-3 or TRBV12-4 and TRBJ1-6; 11 nucleotides agree with TRBD1. The CDR3 has 14 amino acids. With V trimmed by 6 bases and J by 9 bases, 4 bases remained unmatched. The CDR3 bases are TGTGCCAGCAGGGGGACAGGGGGAGCTTCACCCCTCCACTTT. Its protein product is CASRGTGGASPLHF.

J is TRBJ1-5 and V is TRBV30; no definite D call. Trimming pared 1 base from V and 6 bases from J, leaving 10 bases between. Germline CDR1 reads GTSNPN; CDR2 reads SVGIG (reference sequence). The CDR3 runs to 13 residues. The CDR3 nucleotides read TGTGCCTGGAGTGGGACTGGGTCTCAGCCCCAGCATTTT. It translates to CAWSGTGSQPQHF.

The chain has TRBV30 and TRBJ1-1; D not certain. V was clipped by 0 bases and J by 4 bases, with 9 bases between them. This CDR3 region has 13 residues. Germline values: CDR1 GTSNPN, CDR2 SVGIG (reference sequence). The CDR3: CAWSVTPRTEAFF. CDR3 nucleotides: TGTGCCTGGAGTGTAACCCCCCGCACTGAAGCTTTCTTT.

The chain employs TRBV7-2 and TRBJ1-1; no reliable D call. Between the trimmed V and J ends, which lost 2 bases and 1 base, there was a span of 8 bases. Germline V gene data show CDR1 as SGHTA and CDR2 as FQGNSA. The CDR3 totals 14 residues. The chain's CDR3 is CASSLLGENTEAFF. The CDR3 DNA is TGTGCCAGCAGCTTACTAGGCGAGAACACTGAAGCTTTCTTT.

V is TRBV25-1 and J is TRBJ1-2; D is ambiguous. The V end was cut by 8 bases, the J end by 4 bases, with 20 bases between. The CDR3 spans 15 residues. Germline-derived CDR1 and CDR2 are MGHDK and SYGVNS. This CDR3 reads CASSSRKADGYGYTF. The CDR3 nucleotides read TGTGCCAGCTCTTCAAGGAAGGCGGACGGCTATGGCTACACCTTC.

The chain links TRBV23-1 to TRBJ2-5; D assignment may be TRBD1 or TRBD2 (5 bases each). TRBV23-1 is identified as an open reading frame with a role that is uncertain. CDR3 length equals 13 residues. Deletions cut 6 bases from V and 10 bases from J, with 18 bases between. CDR3 loop: CASRGPLQWFQYF. CDR3 coding DNA: TGCGCCAGCAGGGGACCCCTTCAGTGGTTCCAGTACTTC.

The CDR3, as DNA: TGTGCCAGCAGCTTAACACCAGGGGTAGATACGCAGTATTTT. This codes for CASSLTPGVDTQYF. V usage is TRBV7-9 and J usage is TRBJ2-3; weak D call: TRBD1 (6 bases). Trimming left V 2 bases short and J 5 bases short, with 11 bases between. The CDR3 sequence is 14 residues long. The germline gives CDR1 SEHNR, CDR2 FQNEAQ (reference sequence).

In this sample, this clonotype turned up once. The chain joins TRBV19 to TRBJ2-3; the D gene could be TRBD1 or TRBD2 (5 bases each). The CDR3 loop spans 15 amino acids. Trimming cost V 3 bases and J 6 bases, with 16 bases left between them. Germline-derived CDR1 and CDR2 are LNHDA and SQIVND (reference sequence). DNA for the CDR3: TGTGCCAGTAGTATCGTTTTTCAGGGAGCGGATACGCAGTATTTT. Translation gives CASSIVFQGADTQYF. Supplemented by reference TRBV19 and TRBJ2-3, the full variable domain reads DGGITQSPKYLFRKEGQNVTLSCEQNLNHDAMYWYRQDPGQGLRLIYYSQIVNDFQKGDIAEGYSVSREKKESFPLTVTSAQKNPTAFYLCASSIVFQGADTQYFGPGTRLTVL.

The V and J genes are TRBV4-2 and TRBJ1-2, with a weak D call TRBD1 (5 bases). CDR3 length: 16 amino acids. V shed 2 bases and J shed 9 bases, with 22 bases lying between them. CDR1 and CDR2 from the germline V gene are LGHNA and YNFKEQ. The DNA of the CDR3 is TGTGCCAGCAGCCAAACAGGCGGGCAGGGCATTAAGAGCTACACCTTC. It yields the protein CASSQTGGQGIKSYTF.

The chain combines TRBV20-1 with TRBJ2-1; 7 nucleotides agree with TRBD2. The CDR3 consists of 14 residues. Germline CDR1 reads DFQATT; CDR2 reads SNEGSKA (reference sequence). J was trimmed by 0 bases and V by 5 bases; bases with no gene match: 4. In DNA form, the CDR3 reads TGCAGTGCTTCTAGCGGCAGCTCCTACAATGAGCAGTTCTTC. It yields the protein CSASSGSSYNEQFF.

V is TRBV29-1 and J is TRBJ2-5, with 8 bases lining up with TRBD2. After removal of 7 bases from V and 2 bases from J, the junction contained 3 bases not matched to a gene. CDR1 and CDR2 from the germline V gene are SQVTM and ANQGSEA. This CDR3 contains 12 residues. Here the CDR3 DNA reads TGCAGCGCCACTAGCGGTCAAGAGACCCAGTACTTC. Protein: CSATSGQETQYF. The full variable domain, with the rest looked up from reference TRBV29-1 and TRBJ2-5, is SAVISQKPSRDICQRGTSLTIQCQVDSQVTMMFWYRQQPGQSLTLIATANQGSEATYESGFVIDKFPISRPNLTFSTLTVSNMSPEDSSIYLCSATSGQETQYFGPGTRLLVL.

The chain is built from TRBV28 and TRBJ2-1, with 8 bases aligning to TRBD2. The trim removed 5 bases at V and 5 bases at J, leaving 8 bases unmatched. CDR3 length equals 15 residues. Germline values: CDR1 MDHEN, CDR2 SYDVKM. The CDR3 nucleotides read TGTGCCAGCAGTCCGGGGGGGCCACCTCACAATGAGCAGTTCTTC. Translated: CASSPGGPPHNEQFF. Drawing the rest from reference TRBV28 and TRBJ2-1, the complete variable domain is DVKVTQSSRYLVKRTGEKVFLECVQDMDHENMFWYRQDPGLGLRLIYFSYDVKMKEKGDIPEGYSVSREKKERFSLILESASTNQTSMYLCASSPGGPPHNEQFFGPGTRLTVL.

The rearrangement joins TRBV7-3 to TRBJ2-7; tentative D call: TRBD2 (6 bases). The germline V gene encodes CDR1 SGHTA and CDR2 FQGTGA. Trimming removed 4 bases at V and 1 base at J, with 14 bases between. The CDR3 extends over 15 amino acids. The CDR3 is CASSSPMGGSYEQYF. In DNA form, the CDR3 reads TGTGCCAGCAGCTCTCCTATGGGGGGATCCTACGAGCAGTACTTC. The variable domain in full, completed from reference TRBV7-3 and TRBJ2-7, reads GAGVSQTPSNKVTEKGKYVELRCDPISGHTALYWYRQSLGQGPEFLIYFQGTGAADDSGLPNDRFFAVRPEGSVSTLKIQRTERGDSAVYLCASSSPMGGSYEQYFGPGTRLTVT.

The chain carries TRBV7-2 and TRBJ2-5, with D perhaps matching TRBD2 (5 bases). Germline CDR1 and CDR2: SGHTA and FQGNSA. The V and J ends lost 1 base and 4 bases respectively, with 13 bases between them. The CDR3 contains 15 residues. Here the CDR3 DNA reads TGTGCCAGCAGCTTAGTAGCACCCAGCGGAGAGACCCAGTACTTC. Encoded protein: CASSLVAPSGETQYF.

This chain connects TRBV18 to TRBJ2-1; D unclear. Trimming shortened V by 0 bases and J by 4 bases, and 7 bases separated the two germline ends. Germline loops: CDR1 KGHSH, CDR2 LQKENI. This CDR3 is 14 amino acids long. This CDR3 reads CASSPPGWYNEQFF. The CDR3 bases are TGTGCCAGCTCACCACCGGGTTGGTACAATGAGCAGTTCTTC.

This clonotype was recorded only once. DNA of the CDR3: TGTGCCAGCAGTGCTCAGGGGGACACTGAAGCTTTCTTT. Encoded protein: CASSAQGDTEAFF. The chain is built from TRBV6-1 and TRBJ1-1, with 7 bases lining up with TRBD1. Trimming took 4 bases from V and 3 from J; bases not matched to a gene: 2. CDR3 length: 13 amino acids. Per germline, CDR1 MNHNS and CDR2 SASEGT.

The gene calls are TRBV5-6 and TRBJ2-7; D is unclear. The ends were cut back, 2 bases at V and 0 bases at J, with 18 bases in the middle. The CDR3 covers 17 residues. Germline V CDR1 and CDR2: SGHDT, YYEEEE. CDR3 sequence (DNA): TGTGCCAGCAGCTTCTCCGCGAGGAAGGGAAGCTCCTACGAGCAGTACTTC. This gives the protein CASSFSARKGSSYEQYF.

The rearrangement uses TRBV5-1 and TRBJ1-1; D remains ambiguous. CDR1 SGHRS and CDR2 YFSETQ come from the germline V gene. Trimming removed 0 bases at V and 4 bases at J, with 10 bases between. The CDR3 length is 14 residues. Here the CDR3 DNA reads TGCGCCAGCAGCTTGGTTCGGGATGGCACTGAAGCTTTCTTT. This codes for CASSLVRDGTEAFF.

This sequence joins TRBV5-1 and TRBJ2-3; 10 positions match TRBD2. V was pared by 4 bases and J by 5 bases, with 10 bases of the junction left unmatched. In germline, CDR1 is SGHRS, CDR2 YFSETQ. The CDR3 runs to 16 residues. CDR3 DNA: TGCGCCAGCAGCAATCAGCTAGCGGGGGAAGGAGATACGCAGTATTTT. Protein sequence: CASSNQLAGEGDTQYF.

The J gene is TRBJ1-5, the V gene TRBV18; D not certain. V gave up 1 base and J gave up 1 base, with 5 bases separating them. CDR1 is KGHSH, CDR2 LQKENI, per germline. This CDR3 has 14 amino acids. The CDR3 sequence: CASSPQESNQPQHF. DNA of the CDR3: TGTGCCAGCTCACCACAGGAAAGCAATCAGCCCCAGCATTTT.